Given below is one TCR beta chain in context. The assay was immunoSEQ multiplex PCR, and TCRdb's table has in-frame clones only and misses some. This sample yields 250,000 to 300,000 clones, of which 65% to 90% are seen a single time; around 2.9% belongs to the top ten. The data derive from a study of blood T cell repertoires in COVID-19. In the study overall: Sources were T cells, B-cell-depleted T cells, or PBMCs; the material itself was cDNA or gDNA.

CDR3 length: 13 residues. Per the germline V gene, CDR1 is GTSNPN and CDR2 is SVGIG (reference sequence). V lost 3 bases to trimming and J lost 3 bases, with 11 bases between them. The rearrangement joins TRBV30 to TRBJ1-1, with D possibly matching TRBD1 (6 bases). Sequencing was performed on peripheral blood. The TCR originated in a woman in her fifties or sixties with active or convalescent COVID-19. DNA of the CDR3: TGTGCCTGGAGCCAGGGGAAACACACTGAAGCTTTCTTT. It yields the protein CAWSQGKHTEAFF.